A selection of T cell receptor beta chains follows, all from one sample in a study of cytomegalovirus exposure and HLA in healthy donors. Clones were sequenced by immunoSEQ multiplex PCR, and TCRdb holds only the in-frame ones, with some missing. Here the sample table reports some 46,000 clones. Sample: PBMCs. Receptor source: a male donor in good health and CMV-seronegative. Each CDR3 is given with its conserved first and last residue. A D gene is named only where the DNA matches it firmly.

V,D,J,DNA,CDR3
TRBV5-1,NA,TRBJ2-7,TGCGCCAGCAGCCCGCCCGACAGCTACGAGCAGTACTTC,CASSPPDSYEQYF
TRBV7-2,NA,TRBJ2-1,TGTGCCAGCAGCCTCGACCCGTTTAGACTCTCCTACAATGAGCAGTTCTTC,CASSLDPFRLSYNEQFF
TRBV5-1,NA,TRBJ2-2,TGCGCCAGCAGCGAGATAAAGGGGATGAGCACCGGGGAGCTGTTTTTT,CASSEIKGMSTGELFF
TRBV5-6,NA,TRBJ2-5,TGTGCCAGCAGCTTAGGCGGTCCGGGGACCCAGTACTTC,CASSLGGPGTQYF
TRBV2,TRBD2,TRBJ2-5,TGTGCCAGTTCGGGAGGGACCCAGTACTTC,CASSGGTQYF
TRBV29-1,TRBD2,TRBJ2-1,TGCAGCGTTGGGGTTAGCGGGAGGGGTTACAATGAGCAGTTCTTC,CSVGVSGRGYNEQFF
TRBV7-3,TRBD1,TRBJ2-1,TGTGCCAGCAGCTCCGACAGGGGCTACAATGAGCAGTTCTTC,CASSSDRGYNEQFF
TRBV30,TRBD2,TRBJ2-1,TGTGCCTGGAGTCTCGGACTAGCGGGAGACGAGCAGTTCTTC,CAWSLGLAGDEQFF
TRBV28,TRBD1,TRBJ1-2,TGTGCCAGCAGCGGGGGCCGTACCGATCAACAGGGGATGGGGGACTATGGCTACACCTTC,CASSGGRTDQQGMGDYGYTF
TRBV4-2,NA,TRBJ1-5,TGTGCCAGCAGCCAAGTTTACGGCTCCAGGGAGCCCCAGCATTTT,CASSQVYGSREPQHF
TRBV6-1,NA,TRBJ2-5,TGTGCCAGCCGTTTGGAAAGGGGGGAGACCCAGTACTTC,CASRLERGETQYF
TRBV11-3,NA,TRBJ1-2,TGTGCCAGCAGCTTAGACCGGGACACTCAGAACTATGGCTACACCTTC,CASSLDRDTQNYGYTF
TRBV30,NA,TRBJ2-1,TGTGTCGGGAACTCCTACAATGAGCAGTTCTTC,CVGNSYNEQFF
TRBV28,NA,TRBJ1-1,TGTGCCAGCAGTTCCCCACCCGGGCAGGGGTTAGCTTTCTTT,CASSSPPGQGLAFF
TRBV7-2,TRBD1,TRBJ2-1,TGTGCCAGCAGCACATACGGGACAGGCCAATACAATGAGCAGTTCTTC,CASSTYGTGQYNEQFF
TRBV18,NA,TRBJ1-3,TGTGCCAGCTCACCAAGGACAGCCAACTCTGGAAACACCATATATTTT,CASSPRTANSGNTIYF
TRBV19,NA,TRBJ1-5,TGTGCCAGTAGTGGGGGGGGAGGACCACTGAGCAATCAGCCCCAGCATTTT,CASSGGGGPLSNQPQHF
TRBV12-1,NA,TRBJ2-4,TGTGCCAGCAGCTTTCGGAGCGGGCAGAGCGACATTCAGTACTTC,CASSFRSGQSDIQYF
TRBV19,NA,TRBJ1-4,TGTGCCAGTAGTACCTACAGGGTCGGGGATGAAAAACTGTTTTTT,CASSTYRVGDEKLFF
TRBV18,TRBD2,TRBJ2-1,TGTGCCAGCGGGGGACTAAGAAATGAGCAGTTCTTC,CASGGLRNEQFF
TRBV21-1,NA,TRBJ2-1,TGTGCCAGCAGCACGGAACACAGGTCAAATGAGCAGTTCTTC,CASSTEHRSNEQFF
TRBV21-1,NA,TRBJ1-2,TGTGCCAGCAGCAAAGTGGGAGACGCCCGGGGCTACACCTTC,CASSKVGDARGYTF
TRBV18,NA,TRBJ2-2,TGTGCCAGCTCACCAAATGGACATTTGAACACCGGGGAGCTGTTTTTT,CASSPNGHLNTGELFF
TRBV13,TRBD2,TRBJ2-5,TGTGCCAGCAGCCAGATGGTAGTAGCGGGAGGTTTAGAGACCCAGTACTTC,CASSQMVVAGGLETQYF
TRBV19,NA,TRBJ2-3,TGTGCCAGTAGTACCAGCGGGTCCCCAGATACGCAGTATTTT,CASSTSGSPDTQYF
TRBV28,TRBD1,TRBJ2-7,TGTGCCAGCAGTTCGACGGGACAGGGGTACGAGCAGTACTTC,CASSSTGQGYEQYF
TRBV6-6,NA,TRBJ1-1,TGTGCCAGCAGTTACCCTAACAGGGCGAACACTGAAGCTTTCTTT,CASSYPNRANTEAFF
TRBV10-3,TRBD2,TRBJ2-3,TGTGCCATCAGTGAGCCTTCTGGACTAGCGGGGGGCACAGATACGCAGTATTTT,CAISEPSGLAGGTDTQYF
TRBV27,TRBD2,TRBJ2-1,TGTGCCAGCAGTCCTACTAGCGGGAACTACAATGAGCAGTTCTTC,CASSPTSGNYNEQFF
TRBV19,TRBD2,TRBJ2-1,TGTGCCAGTAGTCCGACTAGCGGGGTCTACAATGAGCAGTTCTTC,CASSPTSGVYNEQFF
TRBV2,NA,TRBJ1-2,TGTGCCAGTCTCAAGGAGGTTAACTATGGCTACACCTTC,CASLKEVNYGYTF
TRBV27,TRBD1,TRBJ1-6,TGTGCCAGCAGGTCCGGGACAGGTGGCTCACCCCTCCACTTT,CASRSGTGGSPLHF